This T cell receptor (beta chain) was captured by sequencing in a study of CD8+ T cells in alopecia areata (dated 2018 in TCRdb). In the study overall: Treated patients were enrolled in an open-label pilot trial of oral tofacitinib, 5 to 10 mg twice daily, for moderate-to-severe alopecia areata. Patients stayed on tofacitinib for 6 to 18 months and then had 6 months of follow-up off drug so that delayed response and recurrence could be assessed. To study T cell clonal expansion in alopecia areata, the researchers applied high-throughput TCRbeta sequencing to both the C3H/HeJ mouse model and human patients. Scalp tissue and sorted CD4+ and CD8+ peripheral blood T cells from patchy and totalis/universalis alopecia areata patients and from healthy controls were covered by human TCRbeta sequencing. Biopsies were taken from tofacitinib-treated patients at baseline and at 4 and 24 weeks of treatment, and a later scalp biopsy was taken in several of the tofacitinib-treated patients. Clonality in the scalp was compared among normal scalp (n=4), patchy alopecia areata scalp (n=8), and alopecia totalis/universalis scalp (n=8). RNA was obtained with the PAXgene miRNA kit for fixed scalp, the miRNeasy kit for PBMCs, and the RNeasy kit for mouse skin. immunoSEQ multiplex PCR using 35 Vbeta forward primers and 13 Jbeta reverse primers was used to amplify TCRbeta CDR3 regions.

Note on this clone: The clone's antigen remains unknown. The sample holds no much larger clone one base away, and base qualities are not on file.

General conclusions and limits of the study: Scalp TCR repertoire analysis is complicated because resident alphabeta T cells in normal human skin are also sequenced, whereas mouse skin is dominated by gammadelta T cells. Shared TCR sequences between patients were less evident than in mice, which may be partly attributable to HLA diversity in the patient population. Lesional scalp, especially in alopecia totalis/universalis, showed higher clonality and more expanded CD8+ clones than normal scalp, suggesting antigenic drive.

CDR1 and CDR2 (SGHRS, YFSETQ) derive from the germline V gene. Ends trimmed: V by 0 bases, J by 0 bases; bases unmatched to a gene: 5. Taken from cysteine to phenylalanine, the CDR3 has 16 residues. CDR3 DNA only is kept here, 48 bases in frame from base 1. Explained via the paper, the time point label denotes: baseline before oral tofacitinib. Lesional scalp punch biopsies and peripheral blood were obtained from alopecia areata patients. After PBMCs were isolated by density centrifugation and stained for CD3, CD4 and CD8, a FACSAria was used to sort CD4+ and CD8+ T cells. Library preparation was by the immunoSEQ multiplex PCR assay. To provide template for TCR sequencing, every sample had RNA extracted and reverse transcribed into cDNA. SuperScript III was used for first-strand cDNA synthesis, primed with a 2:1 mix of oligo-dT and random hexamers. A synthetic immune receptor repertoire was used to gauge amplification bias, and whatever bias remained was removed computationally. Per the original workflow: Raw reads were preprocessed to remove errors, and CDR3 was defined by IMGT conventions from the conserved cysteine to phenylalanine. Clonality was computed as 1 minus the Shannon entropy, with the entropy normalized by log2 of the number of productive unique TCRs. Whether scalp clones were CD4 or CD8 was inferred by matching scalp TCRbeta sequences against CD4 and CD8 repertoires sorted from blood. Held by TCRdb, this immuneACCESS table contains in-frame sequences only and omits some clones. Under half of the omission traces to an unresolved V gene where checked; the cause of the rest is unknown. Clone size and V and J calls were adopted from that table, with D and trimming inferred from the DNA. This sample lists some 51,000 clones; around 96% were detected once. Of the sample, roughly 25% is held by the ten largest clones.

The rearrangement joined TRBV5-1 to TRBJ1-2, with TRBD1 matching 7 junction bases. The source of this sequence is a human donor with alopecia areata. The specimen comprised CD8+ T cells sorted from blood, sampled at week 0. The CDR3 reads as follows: CASSLDGTETNYGYTF. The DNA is TGCGCCAGCAGCTTGGATGGGACAGAAACTAACTATGGCTACACCTTC.